This entry concerns a single T cell receptor beta chain. This sample was taken from a study of blood T cell repertoires in COVID-19. Study as a whole: The samples span acute and convalescent COVID-19 from the United States, Italy and Spain.

Assay: immunoSEQ multiplex PCR; the TCRdb copy retains only in-frame clones and omits some. The sample has roughly 53,000 clones, approximately 80% seen once. The CDR3 length is 16 residues. The V end was cut by 0 bases, the J end by 5 bases, with 14 bases between. Looked up from germline, CDR1 is LGHDT and CDR2 is YNNKEL (reference sequence). The source of this sequence is a man aged 50 to 60 with acute or convalescent COVID-19. The sequencing input was peripheral blood. This chain connects TRBV3-1 (or the pseudogene TRBV3-2) to TRBJ2-1; D might be TRBD2 (6 bases). CDR3 region: CASSQDLASAHNEQFF. The DNA for the CDR3 is TGTGCCAGCAGCCAAGATTTGGCTAGCGCCCACAATGAGCAGTTCTTC.